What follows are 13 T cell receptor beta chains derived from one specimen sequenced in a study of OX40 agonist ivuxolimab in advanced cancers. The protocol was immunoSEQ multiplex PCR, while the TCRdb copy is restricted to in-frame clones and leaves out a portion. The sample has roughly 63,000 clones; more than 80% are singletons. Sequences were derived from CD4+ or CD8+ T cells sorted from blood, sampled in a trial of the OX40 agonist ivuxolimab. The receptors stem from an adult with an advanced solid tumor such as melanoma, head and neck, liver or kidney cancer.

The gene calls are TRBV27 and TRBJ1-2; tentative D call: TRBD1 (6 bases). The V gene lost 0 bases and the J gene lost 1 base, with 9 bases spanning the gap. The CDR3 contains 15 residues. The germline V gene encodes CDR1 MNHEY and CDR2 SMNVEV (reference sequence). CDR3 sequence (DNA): TGTGCCAGCAGTTTATCCCCGGACAGTAACTATGGCTACACCTTC. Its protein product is CASSLSPDSNYGYTF.

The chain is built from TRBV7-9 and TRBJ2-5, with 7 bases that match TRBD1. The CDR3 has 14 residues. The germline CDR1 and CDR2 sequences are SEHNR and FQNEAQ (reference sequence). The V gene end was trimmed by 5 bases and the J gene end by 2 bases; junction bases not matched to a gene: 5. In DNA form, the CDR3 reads TGTGCCAGCAGCCTGAGGGGGCGACAAGAGACCCAGTACTTC. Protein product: CASSLRGRQETQYF. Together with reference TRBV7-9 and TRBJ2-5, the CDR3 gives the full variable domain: DTGVSQNPRHKITKRGQNVTFRCDPISEHNRLYWYRQTLGQGPEFLTYFQNEAQLEKSRLLSDRFSAERPKGSFSTLEIQRTEQGDSAMYLCASSLRGRQETQYFGPGTRLLVL.

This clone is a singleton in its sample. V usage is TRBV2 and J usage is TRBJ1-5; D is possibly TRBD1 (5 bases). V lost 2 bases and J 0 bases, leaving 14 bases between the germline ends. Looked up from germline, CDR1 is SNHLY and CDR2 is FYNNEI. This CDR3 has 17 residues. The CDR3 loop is CASSETGGIYSNQPQHF. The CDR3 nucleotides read TGTGCCAGCAGTGAAACCGGGGGAATCTATAGCAATCAGCCCCAGCATTTT.

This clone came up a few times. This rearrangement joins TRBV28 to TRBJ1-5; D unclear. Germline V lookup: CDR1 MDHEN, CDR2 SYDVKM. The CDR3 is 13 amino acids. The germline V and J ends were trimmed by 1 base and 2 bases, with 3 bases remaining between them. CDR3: CASSLYRNQPQHF. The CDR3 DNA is TGTGCCAGCAGTTTATATCGCAATCAGCCCCAGCATTTT.

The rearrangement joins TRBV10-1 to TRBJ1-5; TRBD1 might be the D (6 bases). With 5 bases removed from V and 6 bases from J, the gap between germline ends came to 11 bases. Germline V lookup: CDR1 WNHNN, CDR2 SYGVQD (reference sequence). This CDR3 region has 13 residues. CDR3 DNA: TGCGCCAGCAGTATCACAGGGAGTCAGCCCCAGCATTTT. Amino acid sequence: CASSITGSQPQHF.

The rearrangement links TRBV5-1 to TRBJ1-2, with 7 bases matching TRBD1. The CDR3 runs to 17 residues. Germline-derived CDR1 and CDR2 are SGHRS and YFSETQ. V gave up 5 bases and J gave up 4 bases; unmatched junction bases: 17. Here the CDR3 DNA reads TGCGCCAGCAGGATCGGGACAGATCTTGACCTACCCTATGGCTACACCTTC. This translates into CASRIGTDLDLPYGYTF.

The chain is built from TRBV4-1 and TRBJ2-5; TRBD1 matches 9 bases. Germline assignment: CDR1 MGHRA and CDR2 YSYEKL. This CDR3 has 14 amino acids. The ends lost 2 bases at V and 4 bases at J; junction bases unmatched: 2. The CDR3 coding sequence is TGCGCCAGCAGCCAATACAGGGGGCTAGAGACCCAGTACTTC. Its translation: CASSQYRGLETQYF.

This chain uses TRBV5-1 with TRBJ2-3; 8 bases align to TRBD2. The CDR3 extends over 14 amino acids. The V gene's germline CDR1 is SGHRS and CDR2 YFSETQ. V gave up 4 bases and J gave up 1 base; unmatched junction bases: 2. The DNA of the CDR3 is TGCGCCAGCAGCGCGACTAGCGGCACAGATACGCAGTATTTT. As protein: CASSATSGTDTQYF.

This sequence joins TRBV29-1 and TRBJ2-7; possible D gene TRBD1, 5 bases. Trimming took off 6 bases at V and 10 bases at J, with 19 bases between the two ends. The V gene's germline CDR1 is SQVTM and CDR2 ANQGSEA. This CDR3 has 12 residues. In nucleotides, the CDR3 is TGCAGCGTACTCTTCAGGGAAAACCTCCAGTACTTC. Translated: CSVLFRENLQYF.

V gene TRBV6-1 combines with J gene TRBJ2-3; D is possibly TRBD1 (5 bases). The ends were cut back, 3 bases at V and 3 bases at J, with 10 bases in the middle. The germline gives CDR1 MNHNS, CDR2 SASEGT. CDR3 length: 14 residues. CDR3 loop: CASSDAGFTDTQYF. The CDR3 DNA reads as TGTGCCAGCAGTGATGCAGGGTTTACAGATACGCAGTATTTT.

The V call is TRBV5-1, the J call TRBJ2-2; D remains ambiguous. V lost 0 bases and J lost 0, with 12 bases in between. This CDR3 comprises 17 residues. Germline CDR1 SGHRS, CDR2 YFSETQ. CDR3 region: CASSLAFKASNTGELFF. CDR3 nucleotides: TGCGCCAGCAGCTTGGCCTTTAAGGCGTCGAACACCGGGGAGCTGTTTTTT.

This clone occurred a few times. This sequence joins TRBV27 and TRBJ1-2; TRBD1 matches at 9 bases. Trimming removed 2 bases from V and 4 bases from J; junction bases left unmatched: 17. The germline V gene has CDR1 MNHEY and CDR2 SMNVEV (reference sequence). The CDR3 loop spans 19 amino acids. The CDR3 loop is CASSLKVTGGTQPFYGYTF. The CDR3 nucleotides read TGTGCCAGCAGTTTAAAGGTGACAGGGGGAACACAGCCTTTCTATGGCTACACCTTC.

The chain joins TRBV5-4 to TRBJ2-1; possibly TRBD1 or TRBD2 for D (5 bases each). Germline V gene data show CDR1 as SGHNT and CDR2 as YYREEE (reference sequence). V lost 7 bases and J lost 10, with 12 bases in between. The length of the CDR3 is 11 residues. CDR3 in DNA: TGTGCCAGCTTTGGACGGGACGAGCAGTTCTTC. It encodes CASFGRDEQFF.